The 5 T cell receptor beta chains reported below all come from one sample, sequenced in a study of OX40 agonist ivuxolimab in advanced cancers. Data came from immunoSEQ multiplex PCR; TCRdb stores just in-frame clones and leaves some out. The data contain 20,000 to 25,000 clones, 80% to 90% of them singletons. The sample here was CD4+ or CD8+ T cells sorted from blood, taken in a trial of the OX40 agonist ivuxolimab. These receptors were obtained from an adult with an advanced solid tumor such as melanoma, head and neck, liver or kidney cancer.

The chain links TRBV19 to TRBJ1-1; D gene uncertain. V lost 1 base and J 0 bases, leaving 18 bases between the germline ends. CDR3 length: 18 residues. The germline CDR1 and CDR2 sequences are LNHDA and SQIVND (reference sequence). CDR3 DNA: TGTGCCAGTAGTATAGCCCTGACATATCTGACTATGAACACTGAAGCTTTCTTT. It translates to CASSIALTYLTMNTEAFF.

The chain recombines TRBV7-6 with TRBJ2-5; D is ambiguous. Germline V gene data show CDR1 as SGHVS and CDR2 as FNYEAQ. The CDR3 spans 14 residues. Trimming shortened V by 6 bases and J by 5 bases, and 16 bases separated the two germline ends. In nucleotides, the CDR3 is TGTGCCAGCAGATCCAATCTAGGAATGGAGACCCAGTACTTC. Translating gives CASRSNLGMETQYF. Full variable domain (remainder filled in from reference TRBV7-6 and TRBJ2-5): GAGVSQSPRYKVTKRGQDVALRCDPISGHVSLYWYRQALGQGPEFLTYFNYEAQQDKSGLPNDRFSAERPEGSISTLTIQRTEQRDSAMYRCASRSNLGMETQYFGPGTRLLVL.

V is TRBV11-3 and J is TRBJ2-7, with 10 bases that match TRBD1. From germline, CDR1 is SGHNT and CDR2 YENEEA. The CDR3 is 15 residues long. V shed 0 bases, J shed 3 bases, and the junction held 2 bases outside the gene matches. The CDR3 DNA follows: TGTGCCAGCAGCTTAGAGGGACAGGGGTTCTACGAGCAGTACTTC. Protein: CASSLEGQGFYEQYF.

The chain uses TRBV19 and TRBJ1-5; D is unclear. This CDR3 has 14 residues. The germline V and J ends were trimmed by 2 bases and 3 bases, with 8 bases remaining between them. Germline lookup yields CDR1 LNHDA and CDR2 SQIVND (reference sequence). The CDR3 spells CASSISLFNQPQHF. The CDR3 DNA is TGTGCCAGTAGTATATCGCTCTTCAATCAGCCCCAGCATTTT.

The V and J genes are TRBV30 and TRBJ2-4; D is perhaps TRBD1 (6 bases). Germline CDR1 reads GTSNPN; CDR2 reads SVGIG (reference sequence). The CDR3 runs to 16 residues. Trimming shortened V by 5 bases and J by 6 bases, and 23 bases separated the two germline ends. CDR3: CAWDPGVGTRGNIQYF. The CDR3 bases are TGTGCCTGGGACCCCGGGGTGGGGACCAGGGGAAACATTCAGTACTTC.